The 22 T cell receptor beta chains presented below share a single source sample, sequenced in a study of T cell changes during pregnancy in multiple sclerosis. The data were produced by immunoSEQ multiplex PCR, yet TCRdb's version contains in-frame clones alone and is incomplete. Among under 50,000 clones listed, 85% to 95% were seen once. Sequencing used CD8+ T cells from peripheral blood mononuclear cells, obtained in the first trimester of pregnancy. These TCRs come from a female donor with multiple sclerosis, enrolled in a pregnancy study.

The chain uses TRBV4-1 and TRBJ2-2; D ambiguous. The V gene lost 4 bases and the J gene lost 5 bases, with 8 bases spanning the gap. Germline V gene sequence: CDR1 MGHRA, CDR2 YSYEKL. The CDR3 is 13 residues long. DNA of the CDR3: TGCGCCAGCAGCCCGGGTGAGACCGGGGAGCTGTTTTTT. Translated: CASSPGETGELFF.

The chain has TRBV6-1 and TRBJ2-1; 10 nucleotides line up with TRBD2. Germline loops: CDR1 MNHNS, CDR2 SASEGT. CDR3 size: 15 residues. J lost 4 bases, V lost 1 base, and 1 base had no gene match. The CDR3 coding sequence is TGTGCCAGCAGTGAAGAGACTAGCGGGTACAATGAGCAGTTCTTC. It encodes CASSEETSGYNEQFF.

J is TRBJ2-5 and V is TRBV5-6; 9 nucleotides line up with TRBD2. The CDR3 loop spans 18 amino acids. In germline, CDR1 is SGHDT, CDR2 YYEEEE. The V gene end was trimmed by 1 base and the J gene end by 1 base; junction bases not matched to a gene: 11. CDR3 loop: CASSLKREALLGQETQYF. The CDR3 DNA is TGTGCCAGCAGCTTGAAGCGGGAGGCCCTTCTGGGCCAAGAGACCCAGTACTTC.

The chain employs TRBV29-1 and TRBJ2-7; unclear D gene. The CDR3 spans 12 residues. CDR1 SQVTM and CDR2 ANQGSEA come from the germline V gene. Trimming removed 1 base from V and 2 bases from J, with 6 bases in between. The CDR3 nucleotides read TGCAGCGTTGAAGGAACTACCTACGAGCAGTACTTC. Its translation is CSVEGTTYEQYF.

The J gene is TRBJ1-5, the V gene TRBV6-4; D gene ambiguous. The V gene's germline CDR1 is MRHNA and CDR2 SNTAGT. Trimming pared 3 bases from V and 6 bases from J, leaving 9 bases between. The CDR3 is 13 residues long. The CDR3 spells CASSEIPSQPQHF. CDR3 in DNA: TGTGCCAGCAGTGAAATCCCCAGTCAGCCCCAGCATTTT.

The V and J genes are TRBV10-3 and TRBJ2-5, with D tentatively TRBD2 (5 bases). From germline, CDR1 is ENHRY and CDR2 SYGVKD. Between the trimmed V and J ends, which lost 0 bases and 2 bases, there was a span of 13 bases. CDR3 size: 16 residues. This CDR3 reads CAISESERAEQETQYF. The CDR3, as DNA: TGTGCCATCAGTGAGTCCGAGAGGGCAGAACAAGAGACCCAGTACTTC.

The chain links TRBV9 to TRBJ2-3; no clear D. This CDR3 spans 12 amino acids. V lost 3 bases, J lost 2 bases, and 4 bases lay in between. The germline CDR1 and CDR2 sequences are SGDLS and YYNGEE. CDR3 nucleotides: TGTGCCAGCAGCGCCTACACAGATACGCAGTATTTT. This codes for CASSAYTDTQYF. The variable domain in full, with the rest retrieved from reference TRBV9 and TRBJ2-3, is DSGVTQTPKHLITATGQRVTLRCSPRSGDLSVYWYQQSLDQGLQFLIQYYNGEERAKGNILERFSAQQFPDLHSELNLSSLELGDSALYFCASSAYTDTQYFGPGTRLTVL.

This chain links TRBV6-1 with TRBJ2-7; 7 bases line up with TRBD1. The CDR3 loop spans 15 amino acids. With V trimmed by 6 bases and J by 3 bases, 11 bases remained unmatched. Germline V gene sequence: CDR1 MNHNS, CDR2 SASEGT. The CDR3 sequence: CASSQFDRARYEQYF. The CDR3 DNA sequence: TGTGCCAGCAGCCAATTCGACAGGGCTCGCTACGAGCAGTACTTC.

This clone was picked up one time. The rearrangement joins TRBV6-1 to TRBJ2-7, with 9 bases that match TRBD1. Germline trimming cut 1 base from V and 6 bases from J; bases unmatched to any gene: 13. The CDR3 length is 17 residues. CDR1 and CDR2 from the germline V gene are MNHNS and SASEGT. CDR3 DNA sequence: TGTGCCAGCAGTGAAGTTACCGGGACAGGGACCTCAGGCGAGCAGTACTTC. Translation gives CASSEVTGTGTSGEQYF.

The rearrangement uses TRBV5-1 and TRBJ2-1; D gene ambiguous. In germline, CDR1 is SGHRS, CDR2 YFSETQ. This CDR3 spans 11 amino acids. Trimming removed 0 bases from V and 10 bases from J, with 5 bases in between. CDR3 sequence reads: CASSLGQEQFF. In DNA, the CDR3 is TGCGCCAGCAGCTTGGGACAAGAGCAGTTCTTC.

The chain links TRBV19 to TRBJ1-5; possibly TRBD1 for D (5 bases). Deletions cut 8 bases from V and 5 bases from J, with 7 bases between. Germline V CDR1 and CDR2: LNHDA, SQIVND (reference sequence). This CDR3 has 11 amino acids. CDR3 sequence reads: CASGDYQPQHF. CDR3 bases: TGTGCCAGTGGGGACTATCAGCCCCAGCATTTT.

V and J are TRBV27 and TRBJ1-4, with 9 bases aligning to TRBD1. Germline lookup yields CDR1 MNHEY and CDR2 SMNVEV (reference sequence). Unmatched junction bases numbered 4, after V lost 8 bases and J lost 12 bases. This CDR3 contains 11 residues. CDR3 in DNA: TGTGCCAGCTGGGGACAGGGAGAACTGTTTTTT. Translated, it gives CASWGQGELFF.

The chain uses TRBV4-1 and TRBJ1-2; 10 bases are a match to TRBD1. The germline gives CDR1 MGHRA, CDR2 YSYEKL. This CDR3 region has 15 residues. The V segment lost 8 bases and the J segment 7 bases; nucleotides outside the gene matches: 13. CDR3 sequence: CASSPDRGLLAGYTF. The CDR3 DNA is TGCGCCAGCTCTCCTGACAGGGGGCTTCTGGCTGGCTACACCTTC.

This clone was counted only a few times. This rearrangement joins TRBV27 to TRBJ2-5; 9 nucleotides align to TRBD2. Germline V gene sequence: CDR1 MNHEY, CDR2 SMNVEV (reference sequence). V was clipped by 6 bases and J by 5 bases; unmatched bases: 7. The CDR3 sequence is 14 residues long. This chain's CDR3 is CASRTSGSVETQYF. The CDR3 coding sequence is TGTGCCAGCAGAACTAGCGGGTCGGTTGAGACCCAGTACTTC.

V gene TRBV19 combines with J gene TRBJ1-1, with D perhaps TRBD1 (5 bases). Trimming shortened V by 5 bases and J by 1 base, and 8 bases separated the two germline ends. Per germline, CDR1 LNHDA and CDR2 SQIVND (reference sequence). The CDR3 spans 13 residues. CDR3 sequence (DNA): TGTGCCAGTAGTGTCACAGGGAACACTGAAGCTTTCTTT. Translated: CASSVTGNTEAFF.

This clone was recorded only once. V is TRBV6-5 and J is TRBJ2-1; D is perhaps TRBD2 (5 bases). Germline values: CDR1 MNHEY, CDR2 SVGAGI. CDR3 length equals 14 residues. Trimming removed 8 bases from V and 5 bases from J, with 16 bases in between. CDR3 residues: CASGLREANNEQFF. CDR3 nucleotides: TGTGCCAGCGGACTCCGGGAAGCTAACAATGAGCAGTTCTTC.

The CDR3 bases are TGTGCCAGTAGTATGGGACAGGCGAACACTGAAGCTTTCTTT. This sequence encodes CASSMGQANTEAFF. The V and J genes are TRBV19 and TRBJ1-1; 8 nucleotides match TRBD1. After removal of 3 bases from V and 1 base from J, the junction contained 1 base not matched to a gene. The CDR3 has 14 residues. In germline, CDR1 is LNHDA, CDR2 SQIVND (reference sequence).

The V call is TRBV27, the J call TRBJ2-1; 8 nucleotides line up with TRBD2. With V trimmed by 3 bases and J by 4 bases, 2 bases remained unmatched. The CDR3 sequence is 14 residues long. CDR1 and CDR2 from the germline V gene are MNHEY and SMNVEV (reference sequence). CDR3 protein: CASSFTSGYNEQFF. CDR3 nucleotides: TGTGCCAGCAGTTTTACTAGCGGATACAATGAGCAGTTCTTC.

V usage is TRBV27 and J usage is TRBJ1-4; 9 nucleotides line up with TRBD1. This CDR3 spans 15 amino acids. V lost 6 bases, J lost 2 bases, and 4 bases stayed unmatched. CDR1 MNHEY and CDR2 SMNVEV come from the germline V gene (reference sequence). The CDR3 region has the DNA TGTGCCAGCAGACCCGGGACAGGGACTAATGAAAAACTGTTTTTT. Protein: CASRPGTGTNEKLFF.

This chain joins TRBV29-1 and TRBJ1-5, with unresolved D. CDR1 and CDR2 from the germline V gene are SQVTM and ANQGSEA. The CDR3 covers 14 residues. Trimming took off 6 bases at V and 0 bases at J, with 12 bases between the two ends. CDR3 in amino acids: CSVLTGYSNQPQHF. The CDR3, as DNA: TGCAGCGTATTGACGGGATATAGCAATCAGCCCCAGCATTTT.

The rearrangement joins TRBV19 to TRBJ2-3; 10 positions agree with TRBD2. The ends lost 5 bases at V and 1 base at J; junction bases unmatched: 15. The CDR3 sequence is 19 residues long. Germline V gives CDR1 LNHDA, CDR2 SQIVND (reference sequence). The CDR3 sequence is CASSPGLAASMIRTDTQYF. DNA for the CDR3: TGTGCCAGTAGTCCAGGACTAGCGGCGAGTATGATTCGCACAGATACGCAGTATTTT.

The CDR3 loop is CAWRSRTGSYEQYF. CDR3 nucleotides: TGTGCCTGGAGAAGTCGTACAGGTTCCTACGAGCAGTACTTC. V and J are TRBV30 and TRBJ2-7; the D gene is possibly TRBD1 (5 bases). There are 14 residues in the CDR3. CDR1 is GTSNPN and CDR2 is SVGIG in the germline V gene (reference sequence). Trimming cost V 3 bases and J 1 base, with 13 bases left between them.